The T cell receptor (beta chain) under discussion was sequenced for a study of cytomegalovirus exposure and HLA in healthy donors. The study, taken as a whole, reports: In vitro confirmation showed a few CMV-associated chains to be CMV antigen specific. Upon later analysis, HLA-associated TCR beta chains proved more clonally expanded than other, equally common chains. Earlier analysis found most TCR beta V segments productive about 90% or about 30% of the time.

CDR1 and CDR2 from the germline V gene are SGHRS and YFSETQ. This CDR3 region has 17 residues. V lost 0 bases and J lost 1, with 15 bases in between. A word on this clone: The antigen is unknown.

PCR amplification relied on 60 Vbeta primers (plus 13 Jbeta primers). The method was immunoSEQ multiplex PCR; TCRdb's version includes in-frame clones alone and lacks a portion of them. This table holds fewer than 200,000 clones, approximately 90% found once. The clonotype was recovered from a woman in her 30s in good health and CMV-seronegative. V is TRBV5-1 and J is TRBJ2-3, with D maybe TRBD2 (6 bases). Sequenced: PBMCs. The CDR3, as DNA: TGCGCCAGCAGCTTGGCGTTCGGGAGTTCCGGCACAGATACGCAGTATTTT. Amino acid sequence: CASSLAFGSSGTDTQYF.